The 12 T cell receptor beta chains presented below share a single source sample, sequenced in a study of blood T cell repertoires in COVID-19. The table came from immunoSEQ multiplex PCR; TCRdb's copy has only in-frame clones and leaves some out. Of some 41,000 clones in the sample, around 80% were seen once. Material for sequencing was peripheral blood. These receptors all come from an elderly man in a cohort sampled during active COVID-19.

This chain connects TRBV11-2 to TRBJ2-7; TRBD2 aligns across 7 bases. Trimming removed 4 bases from V and 6 bases from J; junction bases left unmatched: 6. CDR1 is SGHAT and CDR2 is FQNNGV in the germline V gene. This CDR3 region has 13 residues. CDR3 loop: CASSSWTSGEQYF. In DNA, the CDR3 is TGTGCCAGCAGCTCTTGGACTAGTGGCGAGCAGTACTTC. Together with reference TRBV11-2 and TRBJ2-7, the CDR3 gives the full variable domain: EAGVAQSPRYKIIEKRQSVAFWCNPISGHATLYWYQQILGQGPKLLIQFQNNGVVDDSQLPKDRFSAERLKGVDSTLKIQPAKLEDSAVYLCASSSWTSGEQYFGPGTRLTVT.

This chain joins TRBV28 and TRBJ1-5; 11 nucleotides match TRBD1. This CDR3 contains 14 residues. Trimming took 7 bases from V and 6 from J; bases not matched to a gene: 5. The germline V gene has CDR1 MDHEN and CDR2 SYDVKM. CDR3 DNA: TGTGCCAGCACCACGGACAGGGGGCGTCAGCCCCAGCATTTT. This gives the protein CASTTDRGRQPQHF.

The rearrangement joins TRBV6-4 to TRBJ1-5; the D gene is possibly TRBD1 (6 bases). CDR3 length: 14 residues. Trimming cost V 8 bases and J 5 bases, with 16 bases left between them. Germline V gene lookup returns CDR1 MRHNA and CDR2 SNTAGT. CDR3 sequence reads: CASRQGRVYQPQHF. The CDR3 bases are TGTGCCAGCCGGCAGGGGAGGGTCTATCAGCCCCAGCATTTT.

The rearrangement links TRBV30 to TRBJ2-3, with a weak D call TRBD1 (5 bases). Germline V gene lookup returns CDR1 GTSNPN and CDR2 SVGIG (reference sequence). The CDR3 loop spans 16 amino acids. Trimming cost V 3 bases and J 2 bases, with 18 bases left between them. The DNA of the CDR3 is TGTGCCTGGAGCCGCCGACAGACCATTTACACAGATACGCAGTATTTT. Encoded protein: CAWSRRQTIYTDTQYF.

The rearrangement links TRBV7-8 to TRBJ1-2; D remains ambiguous. The CDR3 length is 14 residues. The germline gives CDR1 SGHVS, CDR2 FQNEAQ. The V and J ends lost 1 base and 2 bases respectively, with 8 bases between them. The CDR3: CASSLDAGNYGYTF. Here the CDR3 DNA reads TGTGCCAGCAGCTTAGACGCGGGGAACTATGGCTACACCTTC.

The rearrangement links TRBV5-1 to TRBJ2-2; TRBD1 is a possible D gene (5 bases). The CDR3 runs to 16 residues. V dropped 1 base and J dropped 2 bases, with 12 bases sitting between them. CDR1 SGHRS and CDR2 YFSETQ come from the germline V gene. CDR3 sequence reads: CASSLNGARNTGELFF. The CDR3 nucleotides are TGCGCCAGCAGCTTGAATGGGGCTCGAAACACCGGGGAGCTGTTTTTT.

The chain uses TRBV28 and TRBJ1-1; D gene unclear. This CDR3 spans 15 amino acids. Germline CDR1 and CDR2: MDHEN and SYDVKM. Trimming removed 1 base at V and 1 base at J, with 10 bases between. The CDR3 coding sequence is TGTGCCAGCAGTTTATTCGGGGAGGCGAACACTGAAGCTTTCTTT. Its translation: CASSLFGEANTEAFF.

J is TRBJ2-5 and V is TRBV9, with 13 bases fitting TRBD2. The CDR3 has 17 residues. Trimming at V came to 0 bases and at J to 3 bases, leaving 5 bases not matched to a gene. Germline loops: CDR1 SGDLS, CDR2 YYNGEE. The chain's CDR3 is CASSVEGGTSGKETQYF. The CDR3 nucleotides read TGTGCCAGCAGCGTAGAAGGTGGGACTAGCGGGAAAGAGACCCAGTACTTC. The entire variable domain, with the rest obtained from reference TRBV9 and TRBJ2-5, is as follows: DSGVTQTPKHLITATGQRVTLRCSPRSGDLSVYWYQQSLDQGLQFLIQYYNGEERAKGNILERFSAQQFPDLHSELNLSSLELGDSALYFCASSVEGGTSGKETQYFGPGTRLLVL.

The chain combines TRBV11-2 with TRBJ2-7, with 9 bases matching TRBD1. The CDR3 totals 14 residues. The germline V gene has CDR1 SGHAT and CDR2 FQNNGV. V gave up 4 bases and J gave up 3 bases; unmatched junction bases: 4. The CDR3 protein is CASSSTGGNYEQYF. The CDR3 bases are TGTGCCAGCAGCTCCACAGGGGGCAACTACGAGCAGTACTTC.

This clone turned up a few times. The J gene is TRBJ1-3, the V gene TRBV19; 11 positions match TRBD1. Trimming removed 6 bases from V and 4 bases from J; junction bases left unmatched: 8. CDR3 length: 16 residues. CDR1 LNHDA and CDR2 SQIVND come from the germline V gene (reference sequence). The CDR3 reads CASRDFGQGAGNTIYF. In nucleotides, the CDR3 is TGTGCCAGTAGAGATTTTGGACAGGGGGCAGGAAACACCATATATTTT.

This chain uses TRBV5-1 with TRBJ2-2; TRBD1 matches at 8 bases. The germline V gene encodes CDR1 SGHRS and CDR2 YFSETQ. J gave up 6 bases and V 4 bases, and 8 bases lay outside the gene matches. This CDR3 spans 15 amino acids. Written as DNA, the CDR3 is TGCGCCAGCAGCCATGACACAGGGGGAGCCGGGGAGCTGTTTTTT. It codes for CASSHDTGGAGELFF.

This clone was seen once. The chain carries TRBV5-1 and TRBJ2-3; 8 bases agree with TRBD2. With 4 bases clipped from V and 8 bases from J, the junction kept 12 bases outside the gene matches. Looked up from germline, CDR1 is SGHRS and CDR2 is YFSETQ. The CDR3 extends over 15 amino acids. CDR3 sequence reads: CASSEDQLAGGTQYF. The CDR3, as DNA: TGCGCCAGCAGCGAAGACCAGCTAGCGGGTGGTACGCAGTATTTT.